At least ten counts were recorded for the clone carrying this T cell receptor beta chain. The sample originates from a study of breast tumors, draining lymph nodes, adjacent tissues. TCRdb redid the calling of the multiplex PCR reads with MiXCR, one entry per CDR3 protein. Of some 130,000 distinct CDR3 sequences listed, about 22% were seen once; the top ten hold roughly 2.5%. V was shortened by 1 base and J by 6 bases, with 13 bases between the two germline ends. The CDR3 has 15 residues. Germline V lookup: CDR1 SGHTA, CDR2 FQGNSA. Samples came from axillary lymph nodes draining the breast cancer. This chain uses TRBV7-2 with TRBJ2-1; D might be TRBD2 (6 bases). Sequenced: axillary lymph node tissue. The clonotype originates from a female donor with breast cancer. Some clones in this sample may be carry-over from other donors' samples. The CDR3 DNA is TGTGCCAGCAGCTTAGTCAGGCAGCGGGCCAATGAGCAGTTCTTC. It translates to CASSLVRQRANEQFF.